This T cell receptor (beta chain) was sequenced for a study of cytomegalovirus exposure and HLA in healthy donors (dated by TCRdb to the late 2010s). For the study in its entirety: An earlier analysis of several hundred of the donors reported approximately 260 Gb of sequence data and 90 million to 120 million unique TCR beta sequences obtained from approximately 180 million T cells. The study profiled the T cell repertoires of under 850 subjects by immunosequencing and related them to cytomegalovirus serostatus. The later analysis used no new phenotypic data to find candidate immune exposures, relying instead on TCR beta sequences and their occurrence across donors. Every repertoire in the discovery cohort had been generated on one and the same sequencing platform. A later analysis re-analyzed previously published TCR beta repertoires from 500 to 700 donors and added high-resolution HLA genotyping to study TCR occurrence patterns. An early release that covered around 590 HLA-typed donors contained around 300 gigabases of sequencing data and around 80 million unique TCR sequences. The aim of the study was to test whether cataloging public T cell receptors could identify signatures of past pathogen exposure. Donor age, sex, ethnicity and CMV serostatus were collected together with the repertoire data. To predict cytomegalovirus infection status, the study brought together high-throughput TCR immunosequencing, statistical association of individual TCRs with disease status, and machine learning. To decide whether each TCR beta V gene segment behaved as functional or pseudogenic, an earlier analysis of several hundred of the donors relied on high-throughput TCR beta sequencing. Typing coverage varied by locus: about 620-640 donors for A, B, C, DRB1 and DQB1; around 560 for DQA1; about 570 for DPA1; fewer than 480 for DPB1. Of the roughly 400 genotyped donors, 65% to 90% fell in the genetic ancestry cluster associated with self-reported Caucasian donors. Among about 410 genotyped donors of the cohort, an average of around 250,000 unique TCR beta nucleotide sequences was sequenced per donor, of which 15% to 20% were non-productive. Besides the first cohort of approximately 670 subjects, a separate validation cohort made up of some 110 different subjects was used. Class I and class II HLA loci were covered by the typing at four-digit resolution. Roughly five DR-DQ haplotypes were handled as single units for association and clustering, since linkage in the cohort was strong. Genome-wide SNP genotypes for about 65% of the 666 donors were used in a later genetic analysis, which treated that subset as a discovery cohort. What the study reported, not specific to this receptor: Across donors, most TCR sequences were observed very rarely, whereas some public TCRs were present in many individuals. An earlier analysis of approximately 500 of the donors showed that most TCR beta V segments appeared in productive rearrangements either about 87% or about 30% of the time, which broadly matched IMGT annotations. A later analysis found that TCR association rates varied across HLA loci, with DRB1 alleles showing the most associated TCRs and HLA-C alleles the fewest. When HLA alleles, especially DR and DQ, strongly co-occurred, TCR associations were difficult to assign to individual alleles. An association between a missense DCLRE1C variant and V-gene and J-gene trimming of TCR beta chains was found in a later genetic analysis and replicated in an independent cohort. In a later genetic analysis, fewer N-insertions in productive TCRs were reported among donors in an Asian-associated ancestry cluster than the approximately 670-donor mean. In a later analysis, HLA-associated TCR beta chains were found to be more clonally expanded and to have lower generation probabilities than equally common non-associated chains. Because the 87-base-pair reads could not distinguish some IMGT-functional V segments, including TRBV6-2 and TRBV6-3, those segments were excluded. Sequencing depth was assumed to be roughly uniform across donors in the presence/absence analyses, though that assumption may not hold. The sequencing pipeline was judged likely to have produced a cluster of highly shared sequence variants as a technical artifact. This cohort had only TCR beta chains sequenced, and the lack of alpha or paired-chain data limited which features could be detected. The authors suggested that the approach could potentially be generalized to other disease states and immunological phenotypes. A few of the identified cytomegalovirus-associated TCR beta chains were confirmed in vitro to be specific for cytomegalovirus antigens. Because some donors lacked HLA typing at each locus, the association tests relied only on the typed subset. The study gave a list of some 150 TCR beta chains associated with cytomegalovirus. According to a later analysis, most CMV-associated TCR beta chains appeared to be HLA-restricted, and the HLA associations seemed to be driven largely by CMV exposure. Cytomegalovirus status was reported to be diagnosed by the classifier with high specificity and sensitivity in both the original and validation cohorts. A further reported finding was that TCR beta sequences accurately predicted the HLA-A and HLA-B alleles for most subjects in the first cohort. About 15 rarely observed V segments, including chromosome 9 orphons, were excluded from the earlier analysis of several hundred of the donors because counts were too low. The only immune exposure information available for the cohort was CMV serostatus. A later analysis reported that several top co-occurrence clusters appeared linked to parvovirus B19, influenza, CMV and Epstein-Barr virus. Correlated functional status among segregating V segments might reflect linkage disequilibrium, but an unknown experimental factor could not be ruled out. At a false discovery rate of 0.05, a later analysis linked some 18,000 TCR beta sequences to specific HLA alleles.

This clone has a single count. The antigen it recognizes is unknown. No qualities accompany the bases; no much larger clone lies one base away. Library construction relied on the immunoSEQ multiplex PCR assay. The multiplex PCR relied on a mix of 60 forward primers for TCR Vbeta segments and 13 reverse primers for TCR Jbeta segments. Amplification of the CDR3 region of rearranged TCR beta genes was performed with a multiplex PCR assay on genomic DNA. The amplified TCR beta libraries were sequenced on the Illumina HiSeq System as 87-base-pair reads. The original methods were these. A later analysis tallied 70 million to 100 million unique TCR beta chains across the 600 to 700 repertoires, and 10 million to 11 million of those chains were shared by two or more donors. Raw reads were error-corrected and collapsed into unique sequences by a nearest-neighbor algorithm in which closely related sequences were merged to remove PCR and sequencing errors. V, D and J gene segments were assigned by aligning CDR3 sequences to IMGT reference sequences. For a sequence to be retained, a match of at least six nucleotides was required to both a V gene segment and a J gene segment. A rearrangement counted as productive if the CDR3 had no stop codons and remained in frame with V and J, and every other rearrangement counted as non-productive. Following IMGT convention, CDR3 was defined as the stretch from the second conserved V-encoded cysteine up to the conserved J-encoded phenylalanine. Sequences without an unambiguous match to a single V gene segment were excluded from the earlier analysis of over 500 of the donors. An earlier analysis of a few hundred of the donors called V segments functional above 56.7% productive rearrangements and segregating when the between-donor standard deviation exceeded 5%. A statistical classification framework was built to diagnose cytomegalovirus status from the catalog of TCR beta chain sequences. V and J gene assignment, in a later analysis, came from comparing TCR nucleotide sequences with IMGT/GENE-DB human TR gene sequences. Using the TCRdist pipeline, a later analysis assigned CDR3 sequences along with most-parsimonious VDJ recombination scenarios. In a later analysis, every TCR beta chain was defined by the combination of its CDR3 amino acid sequence and its V-gene family, and reads without a unique V-gene family were dropped. A later analysis removed 450 to 600 highly shared, low-generation-probability nucleotide sequences to deal with suspected cross-contamination and a sequencing artifact. In a later analysis, a clonal expansion index for each public chain was calculated from normalized within-repertoire ranks of inferred template counts. In a later analysis, generation probabilities were computed with a VDJ recombination model fitted to out-of-frame rearrangements, and the resulting probabilities were checked against IGoR. In a later analysis, TCR-TCR, TCR-HLA and TCR-CMV co-occurrence was scored with hypergeometric tests, and a repertoire-size bias correction was applied to TCR pairs. To estimate false discovery rates, a later analysis permuted the HLA or CMV assignments 20 times. In a later analysis, co-occurring TCRs were grouped using DBSCAN, with TCRdist sequence similarity added in when clustering inside HLA-allele-positive subsets. For co-occurrence clustering, repertoires with fewer than 30,000 or more than 120,000 public chains were excluded, along with five repertoires with anomalous nucleotide sharing. Drawn from immuneACCESS, this table holds only the in-frame rearrangements with V and J called that TCRdb kept. Clones are partly lost; checked studies trace under half to an unresolved V gene and leave the rest unexplained. The D gene and trimming were derived from the DNA, and the V and J assignments and clone size from that table. The sample data list 160,000 or so clones, and 82% of these were observed just once. The top ten hold about 6.4% of the sample.

From the germline V gene (reference sequence), CDR1 is MNHEY and CDR2 is SMNVEV. The cysteine opens and the phenylalanine closes a CDR3 of 13 amino acids. The only DNA kept is the CDR3, 39 bases in frame from the first base. The V end loses 7 bases and the J end loses 6 bases, and a stretch of 15 bases separates them. In total, just over 650 healthy bone marrow donors made up the cohort. Cohort members were all nominally healthy when sampled, although unrecorded immune exposures were likely present. The donor was CMV seropositive and was included in the group of 250 to 300 seropositive cohort members. A peripheral blood sample was provided by each donor, and peripheral blood mononuclear cells were used for TCR beta sequencing. The Qiagen DNeasy Blood Extraction Kit was used to extract genomic DNA from the blood cell samples.

This receptor was taken from a woman aged 50 to 60 in good health and CMV-seropositive. This receptor chain uses TRBV27 and TRBJ1-1; tentative D gene TRBD1, with 5 bases matching. The sequenced sample was PBMCs. The CDR3 sequence is CASNWKGRPEAFF. The nucleotide sequence reads TGTGCCAGCAACTGGAAGGGGAGGCCTGAAGCTTTCTTT.